The 17 T cell receptor beta chains below come from one sample, sequenced in a study of identical twins. A single record per CDR3 protein comes from TCRdb applying MiXCR to the 5' RACE reads. This table has roughly 1.6 million distinct CDR3 sequences, around 33% appearing once. The material sequenced was cord blood. These TCRs come from a newborn girl in good health.

This clonotype occurred a few times. CDR3 sequence reads: CASSQKLRAKNIQYF. CDR3 sequence (DNA): TGCGCCAGCAGCCAAAAATTAAGAGCCAAAAACATTCAGTACTTC. The V call is TRBV4-1, the J call TRBJ2-4; no firm D call. Germline V gene sequence: CDR1 MGHRA, CDR2 YSYEKL. The germline V and J ends were trimmed by 2 bases and 0 bases, with 8 bases remaining between them. The length of the CDR3 is 15 residues.

The chain links TRBV20-1 to TRBJ2-4, with TRBD1 identical over 10 bases. Gene TRBJ2-7 matches the end of the DNA better, so the J call may be wrong. This CDR3 is 15 amino acids long. Germline V gene data show CDR1 as DFQATT and CDR2 as SNEGSKA (reference sequence). CDR3 nucleotide sequence: TGCAGTGCTAGGCCGGGACAGGGGTTAGGCTACGAGCAGTACTTC. Its protein is CSARPGQGLGYEQYF.

The genes are TRBV20-1 and TRBJ2-7; a weak D match, TRBD2 (6 bases). The J call could be wrong; TRBJ2-4 is a better fit for the DNA end. Germline loops: CDR1 DFQATT, CDR2 SNEGSKA (reference sequence). CDR3 length: 13 residues. The CDR3 sequence: CSALEGAKNIQYF. The CDR3 coding sequence is TGCAGTGCCTTGGAGGGGGCCAAAAACATTCAGTACTTC.

This clonotype turned up a few times. The CDR3 spells CASSFWTMKNGYTF. CDR3 DNA: TGCGCCAGCAGCTTCTGGACGATGAAAAATGGCTACACCTTC. The chain recombines TRBV5-1 with TRBJ1-2; D unclear. This CDR3 has 14 residues. Germline loops: CDR1 SGHRS, CDR2 YFSETQ. The V and J ends lost 2 bases and 6 bases respectively, with 14 bases between them.

This clonotype was counted many times. This could be a read error, since a much larger clone is one nucleotide away. The chain links TRBV5-1 to TRBJ1-2; weak D call: TRBD1 (6 bases). CDR3 length: 13 residues. Germline V gene lookup returns CDR1 SGHRS and CDR2 YFSETQ. The V and J ends lost 0 bases and 4 bases respectively, with 7 bases between them. The CDR3 sequence: CASSLEQGYGYTF. CDR3 nucleotides: TGCGCCAGCAGCTTGGAACAGGGCTATGGCTACACCTTC.

Ten or more counts support this clonotype. The chain employs TRBV5-1 and TRBJ2-6; no clear D gene. This CDR3 is 16 amino acids long. Deletions cut 4 bases from V and 0 bases from J, with 11 bases between. CDR1 and CDR2 from the germline V gene are SGHRS and YFSETQ. The CDR3 bases are TGCGCCAGCAGCGCCCCTATTCTCTCTGGGGCCAACGTCCTGACTTTC. Residues: CASSAPILSGANVLTF.

The chain couples TRBV5-1 to TRBJ1-1; 7 bases line up with TRBD1. Trimming took 1 base from V and 7 from J; bases not matched to a gene: 4. CDR1 is SGHRS and CDR2 is YFSETQ in the germline V gene. This CDR3 has 13 amino acids. The CDR3 loop reads CASSLSHRGEAFF. CDR3 nucleotides: TGCGCCAGCAGCTTGTCTCACAGGGGTGAAGCTTTCTTT.

This clonotype was observed a few times. The chain couples TRBV21-1 to TRBJ2-3; TRBD2, as called in the table, went unchecked against the DNA. TRBV21-1 is listed as a pseudogene. CDR3 length: 16 amino acids. As DNA, the CDR3 is TGTGCCAGCAGCCCCTCGGTAGGACTAGCGGTAGATACGCAGTATTTT. Translation: CASSPSVGLAVDTQYF.

This clonotype has a handful of counts. This CDR3 is CASSSDREILYEQYF. CDR3 nucleotide sequence: TGTGCCAGCAGTAGCGACCGGGAGATACTGTACGAGCAGTACTTC. The V gene is TRBV6-2 or TRBV6-3, the J gene TRBJ2-5, with D maybe TRBD2 (6 bases). Matching the DNA end better, TRBJ2-7 makes the J call doubtful. The germline V gene has CDR1 MNHEY and CDR2 SVGEGT. The CDR3 covers 15 residues.

This clonotype was found a few times. The chain links TRBV12-3 or TRBV12-4 to TRBJ2-7; 12 bases match TRBD2. The CDR3 extends over 16 amino acids. V was pared by 5 bases and J by 4 bases, with 9 bases of the junction left unmatched. CDR3: CASSPATSGSFYEQYF. CDR3 bases: TGTGCCAGCAGTCCGGCGACTAGCGGGAGTTTTTACGAGCAGTACTTC.

The chain uses TRBV27 and TRBJ2-7; D not resolved. CDR1 MNHEY and CDR2 SMNVEV come from the germline V gene (reference sequence). CDR3 length equals 15 residues. The V end was cut by 6 bases, the J end by 0 bases, with 15 bases between. Written as DNA, the CDR3 is TGTGCCAGCAGGCTTGTGGCAGCTAGCTCCTACGAGCAGTACTTC. This gives the protein CASRLVAASSYEQYF.

This clonotype was observed many times. The rearrangement joins TRBV21-1 to TRBJ2-5; TRBD2, the table's D call, was not compared with the DNA. TRBV21-1 is deemed a pseudogene. The CDR3 has 12 amino acids. For the CDR3, the DNA is TGTGCCAGCAAACTAGCGGGAGAGACCCAGTACTTC. It specifies CASKLAGETQYF.

The chain employs TRBV20-1 and TRBJ1-5, with D hard to call. The CDR3 is 14 amino acids. Trimming took 0 bases from V and 2 from J, leaving 8 bases between them. CDR1 DFQATT and CDR2 SNEGSKA come from the germline V gene (reference sequence). The CDR3: CSAREFGGNQPQHF. DNA for the CDR3: TGCAGTGCTAGAGAGTTTGGGGGCAATCAGCCCCAGCATTTT.

The table lists this clonotype with a few counts. This chain joins TRBV5-4 and TRBJ2-7; 9 bases are shared with TRBD2. The germline V gene has CDR1 SGHNT and CDR2 YYREEE (reference sequence). The CDR3 has 17 residues. J lost 3 bases, V lost 4 bases, and 14 bases had no gene match. The CDR3 reads CASSPIHPTSGLYEQYF. For the CDR3, the DNA is TGTGCCAGCAGCCCTATCCACCCGACTAGCGGCCTCTACGAGCAGTACTTC.

About this clonotype: At one end the junction does not follow the germline gene, possibly because of a read error. The chain uses TRBV6-1 and TRBJ2-3; D unclear. The CDR3 length is 14 residues. Germline lookup yields CDR1 MNHNS and CDR2 SASEGT. The chain's CDR3 is CACSPLGNTDTQYF. CDR3 in DNA: TGTGCCTGCAGTCCTCTAGGGAACACAGATACGCAGTATTTT.

This clonotype occurred a few times. The V gene is TRBV20-1, the J gene TRBJ2-1, with 12 nucleotides matching TRBD2. The V and J ends lost 3 bases and 8 bases, in that order; junction bases with no gene match: 11. Per germline, CDR1 DFQATT and CDR2 SNEGSKA (reference sequence). The CDR3 covers 16 residues. The chain's CDR3 is CSASLLAGGPTHEQFF. The CDR3 nucleotides read TGCAGTGCTAGTCTACTAGCGGGGGGCCCCACACATGAGCAGTTCTTC.

This clonotype was seen a handful of times. The rearrangement joins TRBV20-1 to TRBJ2-3; 8 bases fit TRBD2. Losses at the gene ends were 0 bases for V and 11 bases for J; bases not matched to a gene: 13. The germline gives CDR1 DFQATT, CDR2 SNEGSKA (reference sequence). The CDR3 spans 15 residues. As DNA, the CDR3 is TGCAGTGCTAGAGATCGGGGACTAGAAGGGGCATGGCAGTATTTT. Amino acids: CSARDRGLEGAWQYF.